Presented here are 3 T cell receptor beta chains from one specimen sequenced in a study of blood T cell repertoires in COVID-19. Profiled with immunoSEQ multiplex PCR; TCRdb holds only in-frame clones, not every one. This sample has more than 200,000 clones; roughly 87% occur once, and the top ten carry 7% to 7.5%. The sequenced sample consisted of PBMCs or T cells enriched from blood (not recorded which). The source of these receptors is a man aged 30 to 39 in a cohort exposed to, infected with or recovered from COVID-19 (not recorded which).

V and J are TRBV4-3 and TRBJ1-6, with D hard to call. Deletions cut 0 bases from V and 11 bases from J, with 11 bases between. This CDR3 comprises 14 residues. Germline assignment: CDR1 LGHNA and CDR2 YSLEER. The CDR3 protein is CASSQDLVEAPLHF. The CDR3 region has the DNA TGCGCCAGCAGCCAAGATCTTGTGGAGGCACCCCTCCACTTT.

The chain carries TRBV7-2 and TRBJ2-1; TRBD1 is a possible D gene (5 bases). The CDR3 loop spans 13 amino acids. The ends were cut back, 5 bases at V and 0 bases at J, with 5 bases in the middle. CDR1 is SGHTA and CDR2 is FQGNSA in the germline V gene. The CDR3 protein is CASSQGSYNEQFF. The CDR3 nucleotides are TGTGCCAGCAGCCAGGGCTCCTACAATGAGCAGTTCTTC.

This chain links TRBV28 with TRBJ2-7; the D gene is possibly TRBD1 (7 bases). The germline gives CDR1 MDHEN, CDR2 SYDVKM. This CDR3 is 15 amino acids long. Trimming stripped 6 bases from V and 2 bases from J, with 17 bases between. Here the CDR3 reads CASSSGSGGTYEQYF. CDR3 DNA sequence: TGTGCCAGCAGCTCGGGCTCAGGGGGGACCTACGAGCAGTACTTC.